This TCR beta chain is from a study of T cell responses to AZD1222 COVID-19 vaccine. Regarding the study as a whole: Reportedly, nearly half of unique spike TCRs recognized epitopes outside B.1.351/B.1.1.7 mutations. Most donors were white British and more were female, and clonal diversity was possibly underestimated.

The table came from immunoSEQ multiplex PCR; TCRdb's copy has only in-frame clones and leaves some out. The repertoire holds about 190,000 clones, with about 92% as singletons. With regard to this clone: Its cognate antigen is unknown.

This CDR3 has 15 residues. V dropped 0 bases and J dropped 4 bases, with 11 bases sitting between them. Germline CDR1 SGDLS, CDR2 YYNGEE. This TCR was sampled from an adult in good health. The material sequenced was peripheral blood, taken on day 0 of AZD1222 vaccination. The genes are TRBV9 and TRBJ1-3, with D possibly being TRBD1 (5 bases). The CDR3 here is CASSVGGQGGNTIYF. The DNA for the CDR3 is TGTGCCAGCAGCGTAGGGGGCCAGGGAGGAAACACCATATATTTT.